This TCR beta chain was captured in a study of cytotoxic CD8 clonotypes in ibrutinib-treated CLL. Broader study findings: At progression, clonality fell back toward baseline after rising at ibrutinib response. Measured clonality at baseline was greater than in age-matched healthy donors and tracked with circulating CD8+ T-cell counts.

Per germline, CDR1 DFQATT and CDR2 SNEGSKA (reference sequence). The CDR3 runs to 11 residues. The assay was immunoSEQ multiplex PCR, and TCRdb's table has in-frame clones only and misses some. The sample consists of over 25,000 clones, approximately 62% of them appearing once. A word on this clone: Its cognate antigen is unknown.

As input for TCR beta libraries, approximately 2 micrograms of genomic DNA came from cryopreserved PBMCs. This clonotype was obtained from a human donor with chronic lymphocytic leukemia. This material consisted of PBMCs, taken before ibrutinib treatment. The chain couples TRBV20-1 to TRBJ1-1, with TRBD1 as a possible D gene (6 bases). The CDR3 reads CRPRRGTEAFF. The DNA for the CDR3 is TGCAGGCCCCGCAGGGGAACTGAAGCTTTCTTT.